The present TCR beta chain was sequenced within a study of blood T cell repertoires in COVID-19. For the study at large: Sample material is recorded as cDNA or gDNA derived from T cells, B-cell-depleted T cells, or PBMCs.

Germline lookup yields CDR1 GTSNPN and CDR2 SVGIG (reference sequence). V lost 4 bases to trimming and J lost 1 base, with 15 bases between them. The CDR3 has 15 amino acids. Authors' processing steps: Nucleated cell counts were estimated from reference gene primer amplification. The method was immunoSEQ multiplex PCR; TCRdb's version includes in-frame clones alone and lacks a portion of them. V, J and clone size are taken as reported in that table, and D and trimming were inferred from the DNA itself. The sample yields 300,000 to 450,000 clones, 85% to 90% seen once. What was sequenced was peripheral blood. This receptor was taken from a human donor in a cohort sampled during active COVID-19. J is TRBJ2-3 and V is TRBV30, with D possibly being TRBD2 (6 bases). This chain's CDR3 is CAWIGDSLGTDTQYF. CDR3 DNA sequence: TGTGCCTGGATTGGGGACTCCCTCGGCACAGATACGCAGTATTTT.